The text below deals with one T cell receptor beta chain. These data originate in a study of blood T cell repertoires in COVID-19. Background on the study: The origin of the acute and convalescent COVID-19 samples was the United States, Italy and Spain.

Per germline, CDR1 SGHVS and CDR2 FQNEAQ. V lost 7 bases, J lost 7 bases, and 11 bases stayed unmatched. The CDR3 spans 14 residues. Repertoires were generated with immunoSEQ multiplex PCR, while TCRdb's copy carries only in-frame clones and drops some. The sample comprises more than 200,000 clones, around nine tenths of which are singletons, and roughly 1.8% rests with the top ten. The chain recombines TRBV7-8 with TRBJ1-2; TRBD1 aligns across 8 bases. The TCR sequence derives from a man younger than 40 with active or convalescent COVID-19. The sample comprised peripheral blood. CDR3 residues: CASKDRETSFGYTF. CDR3 sequence (DNA): TGTGCCAGCAAGGACAGGGAGACTTCTTTTGGCTACACCTTC.